The 18 T cell receptor beta chains reported below all come from one sample, sequenced in a study of T-cell memory formation after mild COVID-19. TCRdb re-called the 5' RACE reads with MiXCR, one entry per CDR3 protein. The sample consists of 180,000 or so distinct CDR3 sequences, around 10% of them appearing once. The sequencing sample was made of PBMCs or a T cell subset sorted from them (not recorded which). The origin of the receptors is a man younger than 35 who had mild COVID-19 (a few samples of this study predate the infection). Cell type and time point are not known.

This clonotype was observed a few times. The chain is built from TRBV7-2 and TRBJ2-7; TRBD1 matches at 8 bases. Per the germline V gene, CDR1 is SGHTA and CDR2 is FQGNSA. Trimming at V came to 1 base and at J to 4 bases, leaving 0 bases not matched to a gene. The length of the CDR3 is 13 residues. As DNA, the CDR3 is TGTGCCAGCAGCTTAGGGACAGGGTACGAGCAGTACTTC. It yields the protein CASSLGTGYEQYF.

This clonotype showed up just a few times. This sequence joins TRBV18 and TRBJ2-7, with a possible D match to TRBD2 (5 bases). The CDR3 is 11 residues long. The V end was cut by 3 bases, the J end by 7 bases, with 7 bases between. The germline V gene has CDR1 KGHSH and CDR2 LQKENI. The CDR3 coding sequence is TGTGCCAGCTCACCCCCGGGGGAGCAGTACTTC. Translation gives CASSPPGEQYF.

V gene TRBV7-2 combines with J gene TRBJ2-3, with unresolved D. From germline, CDR1 is SGHTA and CDR2 FQGNSA. The CDR3 consists of 14 residues. Trimming stripped 2 bases from V and 2 bases from J, with 8 bases between. This CDR3 reads CASSLRRTTDTQYF. The DNA of the CDR3 is TGTGCCAGCAGCTTAAGGAGAACCACAGATACGCAGTATTTT. The full variable domain, its missing parts supplied by reference TRBV7-2 and TRBJ2-3, is GAGVSQSPSNKVTEKGKDVELRCDPISGHTALYWYRQSLGQGLEFLIYFQGNSAPDKSGLPSDRFSAERTGGSVSTLTIQRTQQEDSAVYLCASSLRRTTDTQYFGPGTRLTVL.

In this sample, this clonotype turned up a few times. V gene TRBV5-6 combines with J gene TRBJ2-5; TRBD1 matches 8 bases. This CDR3 has 14 residues. Trimming removed 1 base from V and 7 bases from J; junction bases left unmatched: 6. Per the germline V gene, CDR1 is SGHDT and CDR2 is YYEEEE. CDR3 sequence reads: CASSLIGQGTTQYF. DNA of the CDR3: TGTGCCAGCAGCTTGATCGGACAGGGTACGACCCAGTACTTC.

The V gene is TRBV6-4, the J gene TRBJ1-2; D is unclear. V was shortened by 2 bases and J by 0 bases, with 25 bases between the two germline ends. Per the germline V gene, CDR1 is MRHNA and CDR2 is SNTAGT. The CDR3 contains 20 residues. Here the CDR3 reads CASSDAMSIPLIEANYGYTF. CDR3 DNA: TGTGCCAGCAGTGACGCAATGAGTATACCGTTAATAGAAGCTAACTATGGCTACACCTTC.

The DNA of the CDR3 is TGTGCCACCAGCCGGGTTGGTGGAGAGACCCAGTACTTC. Protein sequence: CATSRVGGETQYF. The chain has TRBV15 and TRBJ2-5; D gene uncertain. V lost 5 bases and J 4 bases, leaving 11 bases between the germline ends. There are 13 residues in the CDR3. Per germline, CDR1 LNHNV and CDR2 YYDKDF (reference sequence).

In this sample, this clonotype turned up a few times. This chain connects TRBV20-1 to TRBJ1-1; TRBD1 might be the D (5 bases). This CDR3 is 13 amino acids long. Germline CDR1 DFQATT, CDR2 SNEGSKA (reference sequence). V was cut by 4 bases and J by 1 base, with 10 bases left in between. As DNA, the CDR3 is TGCAGTGCTACTCGTCAGGGGAACACTGAAGCTTTCTTT. This codes for CSATRQGNTEAFF.

This clonotype has only a few counts. The chain recombines TRBV5-4 with TRBJ1-6, with D possibly TRBD1 on 5 matching bases. Trimming removed 3 bases from V and 0 bases from J, with 10 bases in between. Germline V gene data show CDR1 as SGHNT and CDR2 as YYREEE (reference sequence). This CDR3 has 16 amino acids. The CDR3 DNA is TGTGCCAGCAGCTGGGACGGAGACTCCTATAATTCACCCCTCCACTTT. Translation gives CASSWDGDSYNSPLHF. The full variable domain, completed using reference TRBV5-4 and TRBJ1-6, is ETGVTQSPTHLIKTRGQQVTLRCSSQSGHNTVSWYQQALGQGPQFIFQYYREEENGRGNFPPRFSGLQFPNYSSELNVNALELDDSALYLCASSWDGDSYNSPLHFGNGTRLTVT.

This chain uses TRBV11-3 with TRBJ2-2; 7 bases map to TRBD2. Unmatched junction bases numbered 5, after V lost 2 bases and J lost 5 bases. The germline CDR1 and CDR2 sequences are SGHNT and YENEEA. The CDR3 is 15 residues long. CDR3 amino acids: CASSLSPGGTGELFF. In DNA, the CDR3 is TGTGCCAGCAGCTTAAGTCCGGGGGGTACCGGGGAGCTGTTTTTT.

The gene calls are TRBV4-3 and TRBJ1-1, with D tentatively TRBD1 (6 bases). This CDR3 has 14 residues. V lost 8 bases to trimming and J lost 1 base, with 14 bases between them. Germline assignment: CDR1 LGHNA and CDR2 YSLEER. For the CDR3, the DNA is TGCGCCAGCCGCCGACAGGCAACGAACACTGAAGCTTTCTTT. Protein product: CASRRQATNTEAFF.

This clonotype was recorded many times. CDR3 loop: CASSQDGATGNTIYF. CDR3 nucleotides: TGCGCCAGCAGCCAAGATGGAGCTACAGGAAACACCATATATTTT. The chain joins TRBV4-3 to TRBJ1-3; D call uncertain. CDR1 and CDR2 from the germline V gene are LGHNA and YSLEER. The CDR3 length is 15 residues. V lost 0 bases and J 4 bases, leaving 10 bases between the germline ends.

The chain links TRBV14 to TRBJ2-7; D not certain. The CDR3 is 14 amino acids. The V gene lost 1 base and the J gene lost 2 bases, with 9 bases spanning the gap. Germline CDR1 reads SGHDN; CDR2 reads FVKESK. CDR3: CASSQADGPYEQYF. In nucleotides, the CDR3 is TGTGCCAGCAGCCAAGCGGACGGCCCCTACGAGCAGTACTTC.

Note on this clonotype: An end of the junction differs from the germline gene, which may be a read error. The chain carries TRBV11-2 and TRBJ2-1, with D possibly TRBD1 on 6 matching bases. From germline, CDR1 is SGHAT and CDR2 FQNNGV. This CDR3 comprises 16 residues. Here the CDR3 DNA reads TGTGCCAGCAGTCCTAGTAGGGGGAGCTCCTCCAATGAGCAGTTCTTC. Translation: CASSPSRGSSSNEQFF.

This chain uses TRBV4-3 with TRBJ1-5; D perhaps matches TRBD1 (6 bases). CDR1 LGHNA and CDR2 YSLEER come from the germline V gene. V was cut by 1 base and J by 2 bases, with 9 bases left in between. This CDR3 comprises 15 residues. For the CDR3, the DNA is TGCGCCAGCAGCCAAGCTCCAGGGGGCAATCAGCCCCAGCATTTT. This translates into CASSQAPGGNQPQHF.

At least ten counts were recorded for this clonotype. The rearrangement joins TRBV4-2 to TRBJ1-5; possible D gene TRBD1, 5 bases. Germline V gene sequence: CDR1 LGHNA, CDR2 YNFKEQ. CDR3 size: 14 residues. V was trimmed by 1 base and J by 3 bases, leaving 7 bases between them. Written as DNA, the CDR3 is TGTGCCAGCAGCCAAGGACAGCCCAATCAGCCCCAGCATTTT. This translates into CASSQGQPNQPQHF.

This clonotype was counted many times. This sequence joins TRBV4-1 and TRBJ1-3; no firm D call. The CDR3 is made up of 15 amino acids. V was pared by 3 bases and J by 0 bases, with 9 bases between. The germline V gene has CDR1 MGHRA and CDR2 YSYEKL. CDR3 residues: CASSQLGSSGNTIYF. The CDR3 DNA sequence: TGCGCCAGCAGCCAGCTAGGGTCCTCTGGAAACACCATATATTTT.

This clonotype showed up just a few times. V and J are TRBV12-5 and TRBJ2-7; D remains unclear. The CDR3 has 11 amino acids. Germline V gene lookup returns CDR1 LGHNT and CDR2 FRNRAP. The V end was cut by 1 base, the J end by 10 bases, with 8 bases between. The CDR3 is CASGLESVQYF. CDR3 nucleotides: TGTGCTAGTGGTTTGGAATCAGTTCAGTACTTC. The whole variable domain, remainder taken from reference TRBV12-5 and TRBJ2-7, is DARVTQTPRHKVTEMGQEVTMRCQPILGHNTVFWYRQTMMQGLELLAYFRNRAPLDDSGMPKDRFSAEMPDATLATLKIQPSEPRDSAVYFCASGLESVQYFGPGTRLTVT.

This chain joins TRBV11-2 and TRBJ2-5; TRBD2 aligns across 7 bases. CDR3 length equals 14 residues. The junction had 6 bases not matched to a gene; V was cut back by 3 bases and J by 5 bases. The V gene's germline CDR1 is SGHAT and CDR2 FQNNGV. The DNA for the CDR3 is TGTGCCAGCAGCTTTATGGGGAGGGAGGAGACCCAGTACTTC. Protein: CASSFMGREETQYF. Variable domain in full (rest from reference TRBV11-2 and TRBJ2-5): EAGVAQSPRYKIIEKRQSVAFWCNPISGHATLYWYQQILGQGPKLLIQFQNNGVVDDSQLPKDRFSAERLKGVDSTLKIQPAKLEDSAVYLCASSFMGREETQYFGPGTRLLVL.